These T cell receptor beta chains were read from a single sample in a study of blood T cells in healthy people across ages. In TCRdb, the 5' RACE reads were re-called with MiXCR into one record per CDR3 protein. Of roughly 790,000 distinct CDR3 sequences in the sample, roughly 43% are singletons; the top ten hold about 20%. Source material: blood. The receptors here all came from a woman between 55 and 75 years old in good health. CDR3s include the opening cysteine and the closing phenylalanine or tryptophan. The order of the fields is V gene, clone size, J gene, D gene, CDR3 length, CDR3 DNA, CDR3 protein. The D gene is left open where the match is weak. The size field is filled for only some rows; it gives once, few, many or a size class.

>TRBV10-3|NA|TRBJ2-7|TRBD2|14
TGTGCCATCAGTGACCTAGCGGGCGCCTACGAGCAGTACTTC
CAISDLAGAYEQYF
>TRBV19|few|TRBJ2-3|NA|13
TGTGCCAGTACCCCGGTGGAGGGAGATACGCAGTATTTT
CASTPVEGDTQYF
>TRBV20-1|few|TRBJ2-3|NA|14
TGCAGTGCGAGGGTGGGAGCCCGCACAGATACGCAGTATTTT
CSARVGARTDTQYF
>TRBV6-2/TRBV6-3|NA|TRBJ2-7|NA|15
TGTGCCAGCAGTATTACCGGGACTTCCCGCCCCGAGCAGTACTTC
CASSITGTSRPEQYF
>TRBV25-1|NA|TRBJ2-1|TRBD2|15
TGTGCCAGCAGTGGATCTAGCGGACGCGGCAATGAGCAGTTCTTC
CASSGSSGRGNEQFF
>TRBV14|few|TRBJ2-5|NA|16
TGTGCCAGCAGTCCCGGGGAGCTCTCCTTCCAAGAGACCCAGTACTTC
CASSPGELSFQETQYF
>TRBV6-2/TRBV6-3|NA|TRBJ2-1|NA|16
TGTGCCAGCAGTTACGCAGGACGCAGAGTCTACAATGAGCAGTTCTTC
CASSYAGRRVYNEQFF
>TRBV9|NA|TRBJ2-1|NA|17
TGTGCCGGCAGCGCACCCCTTTCCATGGGATCCTACAATGAGCAGTTCTTC
CAGSAPLSMGSYNEQFF
>TRBV9|NA|TRBJ2-7|TRBD1|15
TGTGCCAGCAGCCCCAGGGACAGGGACTCCTACGAGCAGTACTTC
CASSPRDRDSYEQYF
>TRBV24-1|few|TRBJ2-5|NA|16
TGTGCCACCAGTACTCCAGACAGGACCGACCAAGAGACCCAGTACTTC
CATSTPDRTDQETQYF
>TRBV7-3|NA|TRBJ2-1|TRBD2|16
TGTGCCAGCAGCTCCCCCCTAGCGGGGGGCCCCAATGAGCAGTTCTTC
CASSSPLAGGPNEQFF
>TRBV3-1|few|TRBJ1-1|NA|15
TGTGCCAGCAGCCAACTAGCCAGGGGGAACACTGAAGCTTTCTTT
CASSQLARGNTEAFF
>TRBV5-6|NA|TRBJ2-1|TRBD2|15
TGTGCCAGCAGCTTGCAGCCTAGCGGATACAATGAGCAGTTCTTC
CASSLQPSGYNEQFF
>TRBV28|NA|TRBJ1-5|NA|14
TGTGCCAGCAGTCCACGGGACAATCATCAGCCCCAGCATTTT
CASSPRDNHQPQHF
>TRBV12-3/TRBV12-4|few|TRBJ2-5|NA|14
TGTGCCAGCACCCTCGCCCCGGGGAGAGAGACCCAGTACTTC
CASTLAPGRETQYF
>TRBV29-1|many|TRBJ2-4|NA|11
TGCAGCGTTGAGGACACGAACATTCAGTACTTC
CSVEDTNIQYF
>TRBV20-1|many|TRBJ2-7|NA|15
TGCAGTGCTAGAGATCCGACAGCCCAGTCCCACGAGCAGTACTTC
CSARDPTAQSHEQYF